These T cell receptor beta chains were read from a single sample in a study of identical twins. MiXCR was run by TCRdb on the 5' RACE reads, yielding one entry per CDR3 protein. The top ten clones hold around 0.48% of a sample with around 450,000 distinct CDR3 sequences, around 14% of them seen once. Separately, the same data were catalogued under a study of yellow fever vaccine responses in identical twins.

The sample consisted of CD4+ T cells sorted from blood. These receptors came from a young woman in good health. Each CDR3 is given with its conserved first and last residue. The D gene is left open where the match is weak. Expanded clones are given a class, and other clones once, few, many or no size at all.

clone_size j_call v_call d_call cdr3_aa cdr3_nt
few TRBJ2-7 TRBV6-1 TRBD1 CASSISSTGGYEQYF TGTGCCAGCAGTATTTCCTCGACAGGGGGCTACGAGCAGTACTTC
- TRBJ2-3 TRBV20-1 TRBD2 CSAQAGLAGPGTPPDTQYF TGCAGTGCTCAGGCGGGACTAGCGGGACCCGGGACCCCCCCAGATACGCAGTATTTT
- TRBJ2-3 TRBV12-3/TRBV12-4 TRBD1 CASSLMGAGTGEDTQYF TGTGCCAGCAGTTTAATGGGCGCCGGGACAGGGGAAGATACGCAGTATTTT
- TRBJ2-1 TRBV6-6 - CASSYFDEQFF TGTGCCAGCAGTTACTTCGATGAGCAGTTCTTC
- TRBJ2-5 TRBV20-1 - CSARDLRPQETQYF TGCAGTGCTAGAGATCTACGACCACAAGAGACCCAGTACTTC
- TRBJ2-5 TRBV20-1 - CSARVPKGRETQYF TGCAGTGCTAGAGTGCCCAAAGGGAGGGAGACCCAGTACTTC
few TRBJ2-4 TRBV28 - CASSRAKNIQYF TGTGCCAGCAGCCGAGCCAAAAACATTCAGTACTTC
- TRBJ2-7 TRBV3-1 TRBD2 CASSRVAGSYEQYF TGTGCCAGCAGCCGCGTAGCGGGGAGCTACGAGCAGTACTTC
- TRBJ2-7 TRBV27 TRBD2 CASSYDSRLAGAYEQYF TGTGCCAGCAGCTATGATTCTAGACTAGCGGGAGCATACGAGCAGTACTTC
few TRBJ2-7 TRBV27 - CASSFGMAYEQYF TGTGCCAGCAGTTTCGGGATGGCTTACGAGCAGTACTTC
many TRBJ2-1 TRBV29-1 - CSVEDHRDTPFF TGCAGCGTTGAAGATCACCGGGACACGCCGTTCTTC
few TRBJ1-1 TRBV3-1 - CASSPGRARRTEAFF TGTGCCAGCAGCCCGGGACGTGCCAGGCGCACTGAAGCTTTCTTT
many TRBJ2-4 TRBV12-3/TRBV12-4 - CASSFSFTLAKNIQYF TGTGCCAGCAGTTTCAGTTTCACTCTAGCCAAAAACATTCAGTACTTC
few TRBJ2-3 TRBV7-2 TRBD2 CASSFKAGGSDTQYF TGTGCCAGCAGCTTTAAAGCGGGGGGGTCGGATACGCAGTATTTT
few TRBJ2-1 TRBV4-2 TRBD2 CASSQERVAGNEQFF TGTGCCAGCAGCCAAGAAAGGGTAGCGGGTAACGAGCAGTTCTTC